The 3 T cell receptor beta chains below come from one sample, sequenced in a study of T cells after yellow fever vaccination. From the 5' RACE reads, TCRdb called clonotypes with MiXCR, one entry per CDR3 protein. The table lists 300,000 to 350,000 distinct CDR3 sequences, 3% to 4.5% of them singletons. The sequences come from PBMCs, collected 5 days after the yellow fever booster vaccination. Receptors were obtained from a man aged 18 to 29 who received the YFV17D yellow fever vaccine.

This chain joins TRBV6-2 or TRBV6-3 and TRBJ1-5; 9 bases are a match to TRBD1. With V trimmed by 9 bases and J by 0 bases, 9 bases remained unmatched. Germline V lookup: CDR1 MNHEY, CDR2 SVGEGT. CDR3 length equals 16 residues. The CDR3: CARYSGTGNSNQPQHF. The CDR3, as DNA: TGTGCCAGGTACTCCGGGACAGGGAATAGCAATCAGCCCCAGCATTTT.

Ten or more counts support this clonotype. V is TRBV5-1 and J is TRBJ1-3; D remains ambiguous. The V and J ends lost 0 bases and 0 bases respectively, with 13 bases between them. Germline V gives CDR1 SGHRS, CDR2 YFSETQ. The CDR3 consists of 17 residues. This CDR3 is CASSLASGSSSGNTIYF. Written as DNA, the CDR3 is TGCGCCAGCAGCTTGGCCAGCGGCTCGAGCTCTGGAAACACCATATATTTT.

The chain combines TRBV11-2 with TRBJ2-4, with D perhaps TRBD2 (5 bases). V lost 2 bases and J lost 13, with 18 bases in between. CDR1 and CDR2 (germline): SGHAT, FQNNGV. The CDR3 runs 14 residues. The CDR3 protein is CASSLSPPREPQYF. The DNA of the CDR3 is TGTGCCAGCAGCTTAAGCCCCCCGAGGGAACCCCAGTACTTC.